The clone carrying this T cell receptor beta chain was seen repeatedly, ten times or more. As yet, its antigen is unknown. A second PCR of roughly 7 to 11 cycles used a sample-barcoded 5' primer and a J-beta primer mix. Each cDNA molecule was tagged by a template-switch adaptor with 12 random nucleotides. TCRdb re-called the 5' RACE reads through MiXCR, storing one row per CDR3 protein. The repertoire holds approximately 680,000 distinct CDR3 sequences, with about 30% as singletons. The V end was cut by 1 base, the J end by 1 base, with 14 bases between. The CDR3 loop spans 18 amino acids. Germline V gene sequence: CDR1 LGHDT, CDR2 YNNKEL (reference sequence). The record originates from a study of blood T cells in healthy people across ages. Whole-study context: With template switching, about one barcoded beta molecule was captured per two T cells.

Findings and caveats of the study: Expanded clonotype changes were possibly confounded by unknown donor CMV status.

The source is an elderly woman in good health. V is TRBV3-1 and J is TRBJ2-6, with D possibly called TRBD1 or TRBD2 (6 bases each). The sequencing input was blood. CDR3 sequence (DNA): TGTGCCAGCAGCCAAGTTCGTTTAGGGGGGTCTGGGGCCAACGTCCTGACTTTC. It yields the protein CASSQVRLGGSGANVLTF.